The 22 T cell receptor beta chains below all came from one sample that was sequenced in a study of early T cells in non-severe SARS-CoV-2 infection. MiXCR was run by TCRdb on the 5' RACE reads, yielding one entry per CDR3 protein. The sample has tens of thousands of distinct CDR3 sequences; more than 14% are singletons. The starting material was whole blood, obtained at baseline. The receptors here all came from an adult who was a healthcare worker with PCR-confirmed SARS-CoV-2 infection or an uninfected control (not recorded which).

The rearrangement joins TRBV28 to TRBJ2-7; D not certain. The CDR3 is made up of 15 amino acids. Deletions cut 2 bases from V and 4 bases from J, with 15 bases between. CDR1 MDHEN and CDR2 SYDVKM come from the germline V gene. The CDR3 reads CASSLGPLPSYEQYF. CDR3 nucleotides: TGTGCCAGCAGTTTAGGCCCCTTACCTTCGTACGAGCAGTACTTC.

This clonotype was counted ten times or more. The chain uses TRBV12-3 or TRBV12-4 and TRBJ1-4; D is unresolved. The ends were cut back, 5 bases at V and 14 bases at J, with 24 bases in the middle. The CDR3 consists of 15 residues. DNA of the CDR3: TGTGCCAGCAGTGACGATGGGCCGGTATCGGGAAGGCTGTTTTTT. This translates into CASSDDGPVSGRLFF.

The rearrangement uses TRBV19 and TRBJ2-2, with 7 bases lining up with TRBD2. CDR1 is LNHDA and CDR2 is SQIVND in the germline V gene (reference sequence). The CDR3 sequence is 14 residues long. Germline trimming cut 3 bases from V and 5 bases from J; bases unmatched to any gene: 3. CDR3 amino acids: CASSMARGTGELFF. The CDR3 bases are TGTGCCAGTAGTATGGCGCGGGGGACCGGGGAGCTGTTTTTT. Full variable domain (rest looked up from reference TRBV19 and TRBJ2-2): DGGITQSPKYLFRKEGQNVTLSCEQNLNHDAMYWYRQDPGQGLRLIYYSQIVNDFQKGDIAEGYSVSREKKESFPLTVTSAQKNPTAFYLCASSMARGTGELFFGEGSRLTVL.

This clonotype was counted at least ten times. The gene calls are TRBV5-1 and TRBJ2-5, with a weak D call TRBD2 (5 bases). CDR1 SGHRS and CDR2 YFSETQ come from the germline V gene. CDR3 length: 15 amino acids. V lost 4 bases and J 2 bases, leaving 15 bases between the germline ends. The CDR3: CASSPTGVEQETQYF. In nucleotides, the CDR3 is TGCGCCAGCAGCCCGACCGGGGTAGAACAAGAGACCCAGTACTTC.

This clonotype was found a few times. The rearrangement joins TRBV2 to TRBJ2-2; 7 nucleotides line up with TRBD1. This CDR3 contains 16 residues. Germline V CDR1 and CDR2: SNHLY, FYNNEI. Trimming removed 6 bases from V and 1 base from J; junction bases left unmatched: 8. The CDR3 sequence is CASRDEWTGNTGELFF. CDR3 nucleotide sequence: TGTGCCAGCAGGGACGAATGGACAGGGAACACCGGGGAGCTGTTTTTT.

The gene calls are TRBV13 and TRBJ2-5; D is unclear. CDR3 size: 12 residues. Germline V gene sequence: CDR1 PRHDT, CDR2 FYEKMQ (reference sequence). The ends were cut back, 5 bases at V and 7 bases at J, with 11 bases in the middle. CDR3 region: CASSLPVGTQYF. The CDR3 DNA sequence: TGTGCCAGCAGCCTGCCTGTCGGGACCCAGTACTTC.

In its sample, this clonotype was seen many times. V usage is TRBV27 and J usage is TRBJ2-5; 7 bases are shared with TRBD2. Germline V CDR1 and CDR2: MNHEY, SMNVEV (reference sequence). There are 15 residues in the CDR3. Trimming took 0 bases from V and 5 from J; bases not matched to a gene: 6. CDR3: CASSLSRTSQETQYF. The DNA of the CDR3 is TGTGCCAGCAGTTTATCCAGGACTAGTCAGGAGACCCAGTACTTC.

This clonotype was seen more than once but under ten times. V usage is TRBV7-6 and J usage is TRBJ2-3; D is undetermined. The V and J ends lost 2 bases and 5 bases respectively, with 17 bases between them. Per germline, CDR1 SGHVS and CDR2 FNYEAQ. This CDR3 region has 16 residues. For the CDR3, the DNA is TGTGCCAGCAGCTTAACCCTAGGGCCCCCCAGAGATACGCAGTATTTT. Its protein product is CASSLTLGPPRDTQYF.

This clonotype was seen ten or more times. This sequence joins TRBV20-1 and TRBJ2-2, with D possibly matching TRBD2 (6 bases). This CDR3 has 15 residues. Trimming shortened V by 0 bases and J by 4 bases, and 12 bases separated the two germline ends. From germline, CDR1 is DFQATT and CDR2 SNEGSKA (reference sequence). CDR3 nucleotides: TGCAGTGCTAGAGATAGGGAGGCGATCACCGGGGAGCTGTTTTTT. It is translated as CSARDREAITGELFF.

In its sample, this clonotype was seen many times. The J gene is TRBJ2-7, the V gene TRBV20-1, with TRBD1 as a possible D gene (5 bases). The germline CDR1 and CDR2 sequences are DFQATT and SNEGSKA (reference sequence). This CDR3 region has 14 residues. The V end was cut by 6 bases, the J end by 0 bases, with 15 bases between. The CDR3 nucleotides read TGCAGTGCCGGAGACAGACCTAGCTCCTACGAGCAGTACTTC. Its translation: CSAGDRPSSYEQYF.

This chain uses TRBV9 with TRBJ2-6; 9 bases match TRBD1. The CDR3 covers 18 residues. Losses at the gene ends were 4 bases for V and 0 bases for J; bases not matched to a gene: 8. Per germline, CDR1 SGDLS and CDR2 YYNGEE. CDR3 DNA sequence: TGTGCCAGCAGCATCCGACAGGGGGGCAACTCTGGGGCCAACGTCCTGACTTTC. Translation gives CASSIRQGGNSGANVLTF.

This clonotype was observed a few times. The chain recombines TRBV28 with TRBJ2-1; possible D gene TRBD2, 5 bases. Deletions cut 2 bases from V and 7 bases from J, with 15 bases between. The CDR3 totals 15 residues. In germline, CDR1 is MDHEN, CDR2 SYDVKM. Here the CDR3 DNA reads TGTGCCAGCAGTTTAGGGTTAGGGCGGGCTAATGAGCAGTTCTTC. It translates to CASSLGLGRANEQFF.

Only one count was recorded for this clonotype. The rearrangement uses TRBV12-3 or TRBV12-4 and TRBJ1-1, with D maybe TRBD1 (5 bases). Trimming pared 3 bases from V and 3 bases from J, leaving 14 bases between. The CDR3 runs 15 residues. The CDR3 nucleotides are TGTGCCAGCAGTTTCAGGGCAGGGTACCACACTGAAGCTTTCTTT. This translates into CASSFRAGYHTEAFF.

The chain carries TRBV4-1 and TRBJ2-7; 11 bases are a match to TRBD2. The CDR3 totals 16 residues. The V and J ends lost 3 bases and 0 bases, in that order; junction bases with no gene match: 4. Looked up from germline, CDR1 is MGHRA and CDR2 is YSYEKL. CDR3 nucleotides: TGCGCCAGCAGCCATGCCGGGACTAGCGGCTCCTACGAGCAGTACTTC. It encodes CASSHAGTSGSYEQYF.

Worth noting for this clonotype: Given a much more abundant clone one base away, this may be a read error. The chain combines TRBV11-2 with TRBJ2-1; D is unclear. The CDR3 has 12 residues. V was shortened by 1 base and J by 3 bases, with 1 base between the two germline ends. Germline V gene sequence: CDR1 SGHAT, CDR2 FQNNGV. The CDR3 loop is CASSLVYNEQFF. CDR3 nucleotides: TGTGCCAGCAGCTTAGTCTACAATGAGCAGTTCTTC.

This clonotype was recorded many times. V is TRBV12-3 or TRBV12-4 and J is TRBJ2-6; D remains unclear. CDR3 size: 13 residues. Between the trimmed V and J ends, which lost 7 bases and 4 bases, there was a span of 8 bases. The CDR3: CASTIPGANVLTF. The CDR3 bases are TGTGCCAGCACCATACCAGGGGCCAACGTCCTGACTTTC.

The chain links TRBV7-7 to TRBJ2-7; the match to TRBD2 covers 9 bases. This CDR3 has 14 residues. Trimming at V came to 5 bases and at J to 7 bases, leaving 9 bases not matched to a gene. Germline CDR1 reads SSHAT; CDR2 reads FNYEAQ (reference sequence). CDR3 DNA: TGTGCCAGCAGCCCCGGAGGGACTAGCTTTGAGCAGTACTTC. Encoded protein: CASSPGGTSFEQYF.

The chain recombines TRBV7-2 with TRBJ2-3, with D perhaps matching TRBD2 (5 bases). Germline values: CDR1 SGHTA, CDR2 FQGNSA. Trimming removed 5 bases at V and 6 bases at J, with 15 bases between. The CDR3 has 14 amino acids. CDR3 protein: CASSGRGTTDTQYF. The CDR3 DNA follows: TGTGCCAGCAGCGGACGGGGTACCACGGATACGCAGTATTTT.

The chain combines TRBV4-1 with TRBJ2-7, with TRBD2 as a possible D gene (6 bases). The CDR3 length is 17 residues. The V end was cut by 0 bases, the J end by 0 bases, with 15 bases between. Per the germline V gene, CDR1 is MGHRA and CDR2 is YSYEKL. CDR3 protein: CASSQDPGGISSYEQYF. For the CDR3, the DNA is TGCGCCAGCAGCCAAGATCCCGGCGGGATCAGCTCCTACGAGCAGTACTTC.

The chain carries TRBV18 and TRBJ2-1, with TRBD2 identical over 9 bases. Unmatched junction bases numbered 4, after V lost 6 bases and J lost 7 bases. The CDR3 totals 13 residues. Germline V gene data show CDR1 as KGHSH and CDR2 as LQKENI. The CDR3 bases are TGTGCCAGCTCGTCCGGACTAGCGAATGAGCAGTTCTTC. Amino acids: CASSSGLANEQFF.

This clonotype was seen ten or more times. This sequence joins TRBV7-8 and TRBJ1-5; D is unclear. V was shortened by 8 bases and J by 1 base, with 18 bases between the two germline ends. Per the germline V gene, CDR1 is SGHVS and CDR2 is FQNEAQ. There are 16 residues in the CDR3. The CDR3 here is CASGWTDLGSNQPQHF. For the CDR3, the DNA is TGTGCCAGCGGCTGGACGGATCTGGGGAGCAATCAGCCCCAGCATTTT.

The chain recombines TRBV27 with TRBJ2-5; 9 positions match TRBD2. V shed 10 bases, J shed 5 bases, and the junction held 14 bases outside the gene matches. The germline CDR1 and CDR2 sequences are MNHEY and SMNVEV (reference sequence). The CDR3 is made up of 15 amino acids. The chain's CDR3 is CAIAISGSSGETQYF. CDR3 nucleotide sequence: TGTGCCATCGCAATTAGCGGGAGTTCGGGGGAGACCCAGTACTTC.